The next 22 T cell receptor beta chains were all read from a single sample in a study of CD8+ T cells in alopecia areata. After isolation, RNA underwent reverse transcription to generate cDNA as the sequencing template. Only in-frame clones appear in the TCRdb table, and some are missing; sequencing was by immunoSEQ multiplex PCR. The sample has about 130,000 clones, more than 40% seen once; the top ten hold around a sixth. The sample consisted of CD8+ T cells sorted from blood, taken at week 0. These receptors came from a human donor with alopecia areata.

This clone was detected a few times. This may come from a read error, since a much larger clone is one base off. V gene TRBV13 combines with J gene TRBJ2-5, with TRBD1 as a possible D gene (5 bases). The length of the CDR3 is 13 residues. Between the trimmed V and J ends, which lost 3 bases and 1 base, there was a span of 6 bases. Germline V gene lookup returns CDR1 PRHDT and CDR2 FYEKMQ (reference sequence). CDR3 nucleotide sequence: TGTGCCAGCAGCTTCGACAGCCAAGAGACCCAGTACTTC. Translating it yields CASSFDSQETQYF.

V usage is TRBV6-5 and J usage is TRBJ2-1; D gene unclear. Germline CDR1 is MNHEY and CDR2 is SVGAGI. The CDR3 is 15 residues long. Trimming removed 0 bases at V and 3 bases at J, with 9 bases between. CDR3 amino acids: CASSYSAWSYNEQFF. The CDR3 DNA reads TGTGCCAGCAGTTACTCGGCCTGGAGCTACAATGAGCAGTTCTTC.

This clone turned up a few times. The V call is TRBV19, the J call TRBJ2-7, with D hard to call. Germline CDR1 is LNHDA and CDR2 is SQIVND (reference sequence). CDR3 length equals 13 residues. V was clipped by 4 bases and J by 0 bases, with 7 bases between them. CDR3 amino acids: CASSTISSYEQYF. The CDR3, as DNA: TGTGCCAGTAGTACCATCAGCTCCTACGAGCAGTACTTC.

The chain links TRBV27 to TRBJ2-5, with a tentative D call TRBD2 (7 bases). The CDR3 loop spans 15 amino acids. Trimming took off 1 base at V and 2 bases at J, with 11 bases between the two ends. Germline V gene data show CDR1 as MNHEY and CDR2 as SMNVEV (reference sequence). The CDR3 DNA reads as TGTGCCAGCAGTTTATACGGGGGGCCTCAAGAGACCCAGTACTTC. This sequence encodes CASSLYGGPQETQYF.

The genes are TRBV4-1 and TRBJ2-1; D uncertain. The CDR3 runs to 15 residues. V dropped 3 bases and J dropped 6 bases, with 15 bases sitting between them. CDR1 and CDR2 from the germline V gene are MGHRA and YSYEKL. CDR3 DNA sequence: TGCGCCAGCAGCCAGATTTCACTCCGAGGCAATGAGCAGTTCTTC. Translated: CASSQISLRGNEQFF.

Worth noting for this clone: This sample also contains other DNA sequences that code for the same CDR3. V and J are TRBV6-1 and TRBJ2-7; 9 bases line up with TRBD1. V trimming: 4 bases; J trimming: 0 bases; junction bases outside the gene matches: 1. The CDR3 contains 14 residues. The germline gives CDR1 MNHNS, CDR2 SASEGT. The DNA of the CDR3 is TGTGCCAGCAGTGGGACAGGGGCCTCCTACGAGCAGTACTTC. Its translation: CASSGTGASYEQYF.

V gene TRBV4-1 combines with J gene TRBJ1-2; TRBD1 is a possible D gene (6 bases). This CDR3 spans 17 amino acids. V was trimmed by 1 base and J by 2 bases, leaving 17 bases between them. Germline V gene data show CDR1 as MGHRA and CDR2 as YSYEKL. The CDR3 nucleotides read TGCGCCAGCAGCCAAGTTGTAGGGGGGGCAGAGAACTATGGCTACACCTTC. Residues: CASSQVVGGAENYGYTF.

The chain employs TRBV1 and TRBJ2-5; TRBD1 is the table's D call, not checked against the DNA. The end of the DNA fits TRBJ2-7 better, so the J call may be wrong. TRBV1 is shown as a pseudogene. The CDR3 totals 11 residues. CDR3 sequence (DNA): TGCACCAGCAGGGACACCTACGAGCAGTACTTC. Translating it yields CTSRDTYEQYF.

V and J are TRBV23-1 and TRBJ2-3, with a tentative D call TRBD1 (5 bases). TRBV23-1 is marked as an open reading frame, function uncertain. This CDR3 has 16 residues. V was cut by 1 base and J by 4 bases, with 15 bases left in between. CDR3 sequence: CASSQWAREGADTQYF. The CDR3 DNA reads as TGCGCCAGCAGTCAATGGGCCAGGGAAGGCGCAGATACGCAGTATTTT.

The chain recombines TRBV6-1 with TRBJ1-2; 8 bases are shared with TRBD1. CDR3 length: 14 amino acids. Losses at the gene ends were 6 bases for V and 3 bases for J; bases not matched to a gene: 6. The germline V gene has CDR1 MNHNS and CDR2 SASEGT. The CDR3 region is CASSRTGIYYGYTF. The CDR3 DNA reads TGTGCCAGCAGCCGGACAGGGATTTACTATGGCTACACCTTC.

The chain recombines TRBV5-6 with TRBJ1-1, with no clear D. V lost 7 bases, J lost 0 bases, and 10 bases lay in between. This CDR3 has 13 amino acids. CDR1 is SGHDT and CDR2 is YYEEEE in the germline V gene. The CDR3 here is CASQRTVNTEAFF. The CDR3 region has the DNA TGTGCCAGCCAACGAACGGTGAACACTGAAGCTTTCTTT.

In this sample, this clone turned up a few times. This chain joins TRBV27 and TRBJ2-2, with TRBD1 matching over 7 bases. The CDR3 extends over 16 amino acids. Unmatched junction bases numbered 7, after V lost 2 bases and J lost 4 bases. The germline V gene has CDR1 MNHEY and CDR2 SMNVEV (reference sequence). The DNA of the CDR3 is TGTGCCAGCAGTTTAGGCAGGGGGTTGGTCACCGGGGAGCTGTTTTTT. Amino acids: CASSLGRGLVTGELFF.

This chain uses TRBV4-3 with TRBJ2-1; the match to TRBD2 covers 13 bases. Trimming removed 1 base from V and 3 bases from J; junction bases left unmatched: 6. This CDR3 comprises 18 residues. Germline CDR1 and CDR2: LGHNA and YSLEER. CDR3: CASSQGLAGGLVYNEQFF. As DNA, the CDR3 is TGCGCCAGCAGCCAAGGACTAGCGGGGGGACTCGTCTACAATGAGCAGTTCTTC.

The CDR3 spells CASSQDGRLADPRDEQFF. The CDR3 coding sequence is TGCGCCAGCAGCCAAGATGGCAGGCTAGCGGACCCGAGGGATGAGCAGTTCTTC. The J gene is TRBJ2-1, the V gene TRBV4-1; 7 nucleotides line up with TRBD2. CDR1 is MGHRA, CDR2 YSYEKL, per germline. This CDR3 has 18 residues. The V segment lost 0 bases and the J segment 8 bases; nucleotides outside the gene matches: 16.

The chain uses TRBV29-1 and TRBJ2-1; 9 positions agree with TRBD2. The CDR3 has 14 residues. The V gene's germline CDR1 is SQVTM and CDR2 ANQGSEA. The V gene end was trimmed by 3 bases and the J gene end by 7 bases; junction bases not matched to a gene: 7. CDR3 sequence: CSVEWGSGGNEQFF. CDR3 DNA: TGCAGCGTTGAGTGGGGGAGCGGGGGGAATGAGCAGTTCTTC.

This chain uses TRBV19 with TRBJ2-4; D is possibly TRBD2 (5 bases). Germline CDR1 is LNHDA and CDR2 is SQIVND (reference sequence). CDR3 length equals 15 residues. V was shortened by 3 bases and J by 1 base, with 10 bases between the two germline ends. The CDR3 DNA follows: TGTGCCAGTAGTATCTCGGGGAACGCCAAAAACATTCAGTACTTC. It codes for CASSISGNAKNIQYF.

This clone has just a few counts. The gene calls are TRBV30 and TRBJ1-4; the match to TRBD1 covers 7 bases. The CDR3 has 16 residues. From germline, CDR1 is GTSNPN and CDR2 SVGIG (reference sequence). Germline trimming cut 5 bases from V and 2 bases from J; bases unmatched to any gene: 11. The CDR3 DNA reads as TGTGCCTGGGGCCGACTCGACAGGGAGACTAATGAAAAACTGTTTTTT. Protein: CAWGRLDRETNEKLFF.

The chain combines TRBV5-6 with TRBJ1-2; TRBD1 matches at 10 bases. J lost 6 bases, V lost 4 bases, and 6 bases had no gene match. The CDR3 is made up of 14 amino acids. Germline CDR1 is SGHDT and CDR2 is YYEEEE. The CDR3 DNA sequence: TGTGCCAGCAGCACTCGACAGGGGGCTGATGGCTACACCTTC. It yields the protein CASSTRQGADGYTF.

The rearrangement joins TRBV4-1 to TRBJ1-1; D gene uncertain. Per the germline V gene, CDR1 is MGHRA and CDR2 is YSYEKL. The CDR3 has 16 residues. Deletions cut 1 base from V and 1 base from J, with 13 bases between. The chain's CDR3 is CASSQVTPRANTEAFF. In DNA, the CDR3 is TGCGCCAGCAGCCAAGTTACTCCCAGAGCGAACACTGAAGCTTTCTTT.

V usage is TRBV5-6 and J usage is TRBJ2-7, with D tentatively TRBD1 (6 bases). V dropped 5 bases and J dropped 6 bases, with 12 bases sitting between them. The CDR3 runs 12 residues. CDR1 SGHDT and CDR2 YYEEEE come from the germline V gene. Here the CDR3 reads CASSMGALEQYF. CDR3 bases: TGTGCCAGCAGTATGGGGGCGCTCGAGCAGTACTTC.

This clone was observed once. The chain uses TRBV29-1 and TRBJ2-1; 9 bases map to TRBD2. CDR1 and CDR2 (germline): SQVTM, ANQGSEA. With V trimmed by 5 bases and J by 10 bases, 15 bases remained unmatched. The CDR3 spans 15 residues. The CDR3 sequence: CSVPEKLAGGPEQFF. CDR3 bases: TGCAGCGTTCCCGAGAAACTAGCGGGCGGACCAGAGCAGTTCTTC.

The chain uses TRBV19 and TRBJ1-5; TRBD1 might be the D (6 bases). Germline V lookup: CDR1 LNHDA, CDR2 SQIVND (reference sequence). V lost 10 bases and J 4 bases, leaving 17 bases between the germline ends. The CDR3 covers 14 residues. The CDR3: CATTNRDWNQPQHF. Here the CDR3 DNA reads TGTGCCACCACCAACAGGGATTGGAATCAGCCCCAGCATTTT.